Included here is one T cell receptor beta chain sequence, with context. Its antigen is unidentified. Germline V CDR1 and CDR2: LNHDA, SQIVND (reference sequence). The V gene end was trimmed by 4 bases and the J gene end by 0 bases; junction bases not matched to a gene: 6. The CDR3 is 15 residues long. Primers for the PCR totalled 60 Vbeta and 13 Jbeta. Assay: immunoSEQ multiplex PCR; the TCRdb copy retains only in-frame clones and omits some. The table includes some 130,000 clones, approximately 60% detected once. The data originate from a study of cytomegalovirus exposure and HLA in healthy donors. Findings and caveats of the study: Certain sequence variants were highly shared and formed a cluster, and this cluster was likely a sequencing artifact.

Specimen: PBMCs. The sequence was obtained from a human donor in good health. The chain links TRBV19 to TRBJ2-7; TRBD1 aligns across 7 bases. The CDR3 DNA sequence: TGTGCCAGTAGTAAGGGACAGTTCATCTCCTACGAGCAGTACTTC. This codes for CASSKGQFISYEQYF.